This T cell receptor beta chain was captured in a study of T cell responses to AZD1222 COVID-19 vaccine. Overall study findings and caveats: A rise in Spike-specific TCR breadth and depth followed two AZD1222 doses. The number of AZD1222 recipients seropositive at baseline was only 5 to 7. Spike was spanned by vaccine-associated CD4 TCRs, which were dominant at 160-218 and 743-854.

The table came from immunoSEQ multiplex PCR; TCRdb's copy has only in-frame clones and leaves some out. The sample includes about 140,000 clones, about nine tenths of them seen just once. In germline, CDR1 is LNHDA, CDR2 SQIVND (reference sequence). This CDR3 is 16 amino acids long. Trimming cost V 6 bases and J 8 bases; bases outside gene matches: 14. To note about this clone: Its antigen remains unidentified.

The chain joins TRBV19 to TRBJ1-1; TRBD1 agrees at 11 bases. The sample here was peripheral blood, taken on day 0 of AZD1222 vaccination. The source is an adult in good health. In DNA form, the CDR3 reads TGTGCCAGTAGCCTTTTTACCGGACAGGGGGCCAAGGAAGCTTTCTTT. Translating it yields CASSLFTGQGAKEAFF.